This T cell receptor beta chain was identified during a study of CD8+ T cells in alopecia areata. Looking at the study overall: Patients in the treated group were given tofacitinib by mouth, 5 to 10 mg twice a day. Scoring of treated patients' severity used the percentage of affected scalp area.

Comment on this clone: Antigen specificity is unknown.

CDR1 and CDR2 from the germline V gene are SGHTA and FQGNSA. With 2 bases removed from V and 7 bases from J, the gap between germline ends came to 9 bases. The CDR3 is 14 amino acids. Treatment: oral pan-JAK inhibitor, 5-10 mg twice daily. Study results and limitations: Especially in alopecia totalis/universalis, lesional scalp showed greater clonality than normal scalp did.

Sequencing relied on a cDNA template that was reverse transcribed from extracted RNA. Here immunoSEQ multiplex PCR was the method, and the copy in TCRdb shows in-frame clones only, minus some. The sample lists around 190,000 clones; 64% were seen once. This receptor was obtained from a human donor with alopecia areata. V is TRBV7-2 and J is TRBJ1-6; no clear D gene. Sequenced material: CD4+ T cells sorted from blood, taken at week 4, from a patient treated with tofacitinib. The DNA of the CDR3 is TGTGCCAGCAGCTTAATCAGGAGCAATTCACCCCTCCACTTT. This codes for CASSLIRSNSPLHF. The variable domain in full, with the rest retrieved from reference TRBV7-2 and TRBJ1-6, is GAGVSQSPSNKVTEKGKDVELRCDPISGHTALYWYRQSLGQGLEFLIYFQGNSAPDKSGLPSDRFSAERTGGSVSTLTIQRTQQEDSAVYLCASSLIRSNSPLHFGNGTRLTVT.